This T cell receptor beta chain was obtained from a study of CD8 T cells in Susac syndrome. This CDR3 comprises 14 residues. V was trimmed by 6 bases and J by 0 bases, leaving 12 bases between them. Germline V gene lookup returns CDR1 MNHEY and CDR2 SMNVEV (reference sequence). The authors reverse transcribed roughly 0.5 to 1 ug RNA with random hexamers. TCRdb redid the calling of the immunoSEQ multiplex PCR reads with MiXCR, one entry per CDR3 protein. The table lists 300,000 to 350,000 distinct CDR3 sequences, around 92% of them singletons, with around 0.07% in the top ten. Sequencing used CD4+ T cells from PBMCs. This TCR derives from a human donor with multiple sclerosis. V is TRBV27 and J is TRBJ2-7; D gene ambiguous. The chain's CDR3 is CASRDGQSSYEQYF. The CDR3 bases are TGTGCCAGCAGAGATGGGCAGAGCTCCTACGAGCAGTACTTC.